This T cell receptor beta chain is from a study of blood T cell repertoires in COVID-19 (dated by TCRdb to the early 2020s). Regarding the research as a whole: The collaborator samples originated in the United States, Italy and Spain and spanned the acute and convalescent phases of COVID-19. The material from the prospective study consisted of cDNA or gDNA derived from T cells, B-cell-depleted T cells, or PBMCs. The dataset comprised deeply sampled blood TCRbeta repertoires from subjects exposed to, actively infected with, or recovered from COVID-19. The repertoires were released in a freely available public database meant as a resource for research on the immune response to SARS-CoV-2. Samples were obtained from the ongoing ImmuneRACE study (first 160 participants) and from roughly 1,300 subjects provided by 6 global collaborators. A de-identified subject ID, COVID-19 status, age in years and sex were almost always included in the sample metadata. Where available, HLA class I and class II types were taken from metadata supplied by the sample provider and were not determined by assay-based typing.

TCRbeta CDR3 regions were amplified from genomic DNA by means of the immunoSEQ Assay, a bias-controlled multiplex PCR. Regarding the original processing steps: Nucleated cell counts per sample were estimated from amplification of reference gene primers within the assay. Sequence reads were collapsed and filtered to measure the absolute abundance of every unique TCRbeta CDR3 rearrangement. For each sample, productive Simpson clonality was calculated as the square root of Simpson's diversity index across productive rearrangements. TCRdb stores this immuneACCESS table with in-frame sequences only. Part of the clones is absent; in the studies checked, under half of the shortfall reflects unresolved V genes, and no reason is known for the rest. V and J calls and clone size are as listed in that table; D and trimming were resolved from the DNA. Here the sample has roughly 200,000 clones; roughly 88% occur a single time. The ten largest clones add up to over 15% of the sample.

Study-level results and caveats: How much clinical and demographic metadata was included differed by source and by participant, and the metadata was provided uncurated.

CDR1 and CDR2, looked up from the germline V gene (reference sequence), are MNHEY and SMNVEV. V and J are trimmed by 6 bases and 6 bases, and the gene matches miss 2 bases of the junction. The CDR3 sequence holds 13 residues, the cysteine and phenylalanine included. The sequence is cut down to CDR3 DNA, 39 bases in frame from base 1. In the case of this clone: No antigen is known for it. Base qualities are missing; no much larger clone stands one base away.

One collaborating source in Seattle enrolled patients during active infection and followed them longitudinally through the course of disease. Each collaborating institution followed its own protocols to collect whole blood in K2EDTA tubes. For TCRbeta analysis, collaborators shipped samples in one of three forms: frozen whole blood, isolated PBMCs, or DNA extracted from either of those sample types. This sequence was found in a man between 45 and 60 years old with COVID-19, enrolled during active disease. The chain joins TRBV27 to TRBJ2-2; 9 junctional bases match TRBD1. Sequencing input: peripheral blood. At the DNA level, the sequence is TGTGCCAGCAGCTGGACAGGGGCCGGGGAGCTGTTTTTT. It codes for CASSWTGAGELFF.